This T cell receptor beta chain appears in the sequencing data of a study of CD8 T cells in ankylosing spondylitis. TCRdb re-derived calls from the 5' RACE reads in MiXCR, one entry per CDR3 protein. The table shows 240,000 or so distinct CDR3 sequences, with roughly 8.6% occurring only once. Worth noting for this clonotype: What it binds is unknown.

Broader study findings: Several highly homologous variants made up a TCR beta motif, and this motif appeared characteristic of ankylosing spondylitis blood. Relatively scarce in peripheral blood, disease-linked clones were CD8+. Reportedly, disease-linked clones are significantly enriched in ankylosing spondylitis patients' matched synovial fluid.

CDR1 is SGHTA and CDR2 is FQGNSA in the germline V gene. CDR3 length: 15 amino acids. V lost 5 bases and J lost 4, with 14 bases in between. The rearrangement joins TRBV7-2 to TRBJ2-2, with D perhaps being TRBD1 or TRBD2 (5 bases each). Sequencing was performed on blood, either unsorted or a sorted T cell fraction (not recorded which). This clonotype originated in a male donor with ankylosing spondylitis or in good health (not recorded which). CDR3 region: CASSPNRDVTGELFF. Written as DNA, the CDR3 is TGTGCCAGCAGCCCTAACCGGGACGTCACCGGGGAGCTGTTTTTT.